The TCR beta chain described here comes from a study of blood T cell repertoires in COVID-19. Study as a whole: Donors in the United States, Italy and Spain gave samples during acute or convalescent COVID-19. Nucleic acid was either cDNA or gDNA, and it came from T cells, B-cell-depleted T cells, or PBMCs.

From germline, CDR1 is SGHTA and CDR2 FQGNSA. V lost 4 bases to trimming and J lost 6 bases; unmatched junction nucleotides: 3. The CDR3 is 14 residues long. This clone has ten or more counts. How the authors handled the data: Amplification with reference gene primers provided the estimates of nucleated cell counts. Produced via immunoSEQ multiplex PCR; TCRdb's table is partial and in-frame only. V and J calls and clone size are as listed in that table; D and trimming were resolved from the DNA. The table has roughly 150,000 clones, around three quarters seen once. The sequence derives from a man in his 60s with acute or convalescent COVID-19. The sequenced sample was peripheral blood. The chain uses TRBV7-2 and TRBJ1-5; 10 bases are a match to TRBD1. CDR3 sequence: CASSSRTGGQPQHF. CDR3 in DNA: TGTGCCAGCAGCTCCCGGACAGGGGGTCAGCCCCAGCATTTT.